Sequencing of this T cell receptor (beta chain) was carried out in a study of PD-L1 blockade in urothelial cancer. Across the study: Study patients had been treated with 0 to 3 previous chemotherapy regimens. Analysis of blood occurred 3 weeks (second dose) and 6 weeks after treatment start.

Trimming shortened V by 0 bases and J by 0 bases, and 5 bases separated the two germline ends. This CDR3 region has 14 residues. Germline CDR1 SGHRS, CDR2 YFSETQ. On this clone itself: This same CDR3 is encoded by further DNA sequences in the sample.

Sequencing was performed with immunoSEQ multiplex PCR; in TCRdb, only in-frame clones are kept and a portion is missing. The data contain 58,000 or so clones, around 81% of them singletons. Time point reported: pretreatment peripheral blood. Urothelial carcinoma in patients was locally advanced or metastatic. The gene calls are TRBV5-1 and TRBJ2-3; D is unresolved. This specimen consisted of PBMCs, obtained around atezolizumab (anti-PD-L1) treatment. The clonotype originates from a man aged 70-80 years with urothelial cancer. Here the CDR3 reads CASSLVSSTDTQYF. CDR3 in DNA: TGCGCCAGCAGCTTGGTTTCTAGCACAGATACGCAGTATTTT.